The source of this T cell receptor (beta chain) is a study of blood T cell repertoires in COVID-19. Study members were between about 18 and 95 years old and lived in 20 to 25 US regions. All recovered Cohort 3 donors got two negative PCRs, got clearance, or saw symptom resolution. Germline CDR1 reads SGHAT; CDR2 reads FQNNGV. This CDR3 region has 15 residues. With V trimmed by 2 bases and J by 4 bases, 3 bases remained unmatched. Libraries were prepared by immunoSEQ multiplex PCR; TCRdb keeps only in-frame clonotypes and omits some of them. The table lists approximately 250,000 clones, approximately 88% of them singletons.

This clonotype originated in a woman aged 25 to 45 who had recovered from COVID-19. The chain employs TRBV11-2 and TRBJ2-2; the match to TRBD1 covers 8 bases. Material: PBMCs or T cells enriched from blood (not recorded which). Here the CDR3 reads CASSLRTGSTGELFF. The CDR3 DNA is TGTGCCAGCAGCTTACGGACAGGGAGCACCGGGGAGCTGTTTTTT.